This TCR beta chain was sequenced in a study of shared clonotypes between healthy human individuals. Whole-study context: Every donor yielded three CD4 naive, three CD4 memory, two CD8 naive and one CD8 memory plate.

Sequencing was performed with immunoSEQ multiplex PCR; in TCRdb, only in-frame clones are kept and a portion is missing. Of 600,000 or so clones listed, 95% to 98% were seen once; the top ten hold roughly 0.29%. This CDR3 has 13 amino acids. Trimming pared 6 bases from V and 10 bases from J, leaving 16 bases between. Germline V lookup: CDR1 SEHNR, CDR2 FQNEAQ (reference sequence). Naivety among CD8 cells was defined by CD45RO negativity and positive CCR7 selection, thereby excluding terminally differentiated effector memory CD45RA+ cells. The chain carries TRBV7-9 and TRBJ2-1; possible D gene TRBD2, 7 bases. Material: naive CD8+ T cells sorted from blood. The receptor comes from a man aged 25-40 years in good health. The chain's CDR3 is CASRKGGAGEQFF. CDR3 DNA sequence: TGTGCCAGCAGAAAAGGGGGGGCTGGAGAGCAGTTCTTC.